Below, 9 T cell receptor beta chains from the same sample are listed, as sequenced in a study of CD8 T cell repertoires and HIV-1 epitope variants. Which antigens these TCRs recognize remains unknown. Repertoires were generated with immunoSEQ multiplex PCR, while TCRdb's copy carries only in-frame clones and drops some. The table has approximately 5,300 clones, roughly 60% seen once. Sequenced sample: cultured CD8+ T cells derived from PBMCs. These TCRs come from a male donor with HIV.

The rearrangement joins TRBV27 to TRBJ1-1; unclear D gene. The V gene's germline CDR1 is MNHEY and CDR2 SMNVEV (reference sequence). V was shortened by 4 bases and J by 2 bases, with 14 bases between the two germline ends. The CDR3 runs to 15 residues. The CDR3 DNA follows: TGTGCCAGCAGTTCCCTATTTACAGTAAACACTGAAGCTTTCTTT. Protein product: CASSSLFTVNTEAFF.

The chain links TRBV30 to TRBJ2-7, with 7 positions matching TRBD1. The trim removed 4 bases at V and 0 bases at J, leaving 3 bases unmatched. From germline, CDR1 is GTSNPN and CDR2 SVGIG (reference sequence). This CDR3 region has 13 residues. The CDR3 region has the DNA TGTGCCTGGATCCGGGACAGCTCCTACGAGCAGTACTTC. The encoded protein is CAWIRDSSYEQYF. Complete variable domain (other parts from reference TRBV30 and TRBJ2-7): SQTIHQWPATLVQPVGSPLSLECTVEGTSNPNLYWYRQAAGRGLQLLFYSVGIGQISSEVPQNLSASRPQDRQFILSSKKLLLSDSGFYLCAWIRDSSYEQYFGPGTRLTVT.

V gene TRBV27 combines with J gene TRBJ2-3; TRBD1 is a possible D gene (6 bases). The germline V and J ends were trimmed by 7 bases and 2 bases, with 13 bases remaining between them. CDR1 is MNHEY and CDR2 is SMNVEV in the germline V gene (reference sequence). The CDR3 spans 14 residues. CDR3: CASTFGTFTDTQYF. The CDR3 DNA reads as TGTGCCAGCACCTTCGGGACATTCACAGATACGCAGTATTTT.

In its sample, this clone was seen once. The CDR3 sequence is CASSYSGTGTNYEQYF. DNA of the CDR3: TGTGCCAGCAGTTACTCGGGGACAGGGACTAACTACGAGCAGTACTTC. The chain is built from TRBV6-5 and TRBJ2-7, with 9 bases that match TRBD1. J was trimmed by 3 bases and V by 0 bases; bases with no gene match: 6. The germline V gene has CDR1 MNHEY and CDR2 SVGAGI. The CDR3 has 16 amino acids.

The rearrangement uses TRBV18 and TRBJ1-4; the D gene is possibly TRBD1 (5 bases). Trimming pared 0 bases from V and 4 bases from J, leaving 12 bases between. Per germline, CDR1 KGHSH and CDR2 LQKENI. This CDR3 is 16 amino acids long. CDR3: CASSPPTGPGNEKLFF. The DNA of the CDR3 is TGTGCCAGCTCACCACCGACGGGGCCGGGTAATGAAAAACTGTTTTTT.

The rearrangement joins TRBV7-2 to TRBJ2-7; 9 nucleotides align to TRBD1. CDR3 length equals 15 residues. V shed 4 bases and J 2 bases; nucleotides not matched to a gene: 6. The germline gives CDR1 SGHTA, CDR2 FQGNSA. The CDR3 loop is CASSSNRDRAYEQYF. Written as DNA, the CDR3 is TGTGCCAGCAGCTCAAACCGGGACAGGGCCTACGAGCAGTACTTC. Full variable domain (outside the CDR3, taken from reference TRBV7-2 and TRBJ2-7): GAGVSQSPSNKVTEKGKDVELRCDPISGHTALYWYRQSLGQGLEFLIYFQGNSAPDKSGLPSDRFSAERTGGSVSTLTIQRTQQEDSAVYLCASSSNRDRAYEQYFGPGTRLTVT.

This clone was seen a few times. J is TRBJ2-2 and V is TRBV25-1; a possible D gene is TRBD2 (6 bases). Germline CDR1 reads MGHDK; CDR2 reads SYGVNS. The CDR3 covers 16 residues. V lost 2 bases, J lost 1 base, and 11 bases lay in between. In nucleotides, the CDR3 is TGTGCCAGCAGTGAAGTGGGACTGCAGAACACCGGGGAGCTGTTTTTT. It is translated as CASSEVGLQNTGELFF.

V usage is TRBV10-3 and J usage is TRBJ2-7, with D tentatively TRBD1 (5 bases). The CDR3 totals 14 residues. The germline V gene encodes CDR1 ENHRY and CDR2 SYGVKD. Trimming stripped 7 bases from V and 0 bases from J, with 13 bases between. CDR3 in DNA: TGTGCCATCAAAGATGGGGCCAGCTCCTACGAGCAGTACTTC. Its translation: CAIKDGASSYEQYF.

This sequence joins TRBV4-1 and TRBJ2-2, with D tentatively TRBD2 (6 bases). Deletions cut 4 bases from V and 4 bases from J, with 13 bases between. The CDR3 covers 15 residues. Germline V gene lookup returns CDR1 MGHRA and CDR2 YSYEKL. As DNA, the CDR3 is TGCGCCAGCAGCCTGGCGGGGCTGGGCACCGGGGAGCTGTTTTTT. Amino acids: CASSLAGLGTGELFF.